Listed below are T cell receptor beta chains from one sample, sequenced in a study of patients and donors after allogeneic stem cell transplantation. MiXCR was run by TCRdb on the RT-PCR reads, yielding one entry per CDR3 protein. The sample carries 800,000 to 1,000,000 distinct CDR3 sequences, approximately 19% recorded once. Sequencing was done on a sample of blood, either unsorted or a sorted T cell fraction (not recorded which). These receptors all come from a human donor who was either an allogeneic HSCT recipient or a stem cell or donor lymphocyte infusion donor (not recorded which). It is not recorded whose cells these are; they may come from a transplant donor. CDR3s leave out the opening cysteine and the closing phenylalanine or tryptophan. The order of the fields is CDR3 protein, V gene, J gene.

ASSPRTSVMNVSKNIQY	TRBV12-3/TRBV12-4	TRBJ2-4
SASVNQPQH	TRBV20-1	TRBJ1-5
ASSVFSGGTSTDTQY	TRBV2	TRBJ2-3
ASSGDMRQNYGYT	TRBV5-1	TRBJ1-2
SARDPTGGLSNQPQH	TRBV20-1	TRBJ1-5
ASSWGPGEETQY	TRBV5-1	TRBJ2-5
ASSQGQGRSYEQY	TRBV3-1	TRBJ2-7
ASSSPPGQGYTDTQY	TRBV5-1	TRBJ2-3
ASSLRGGLNTEAF	TRBV5-1	TRBJ1-1
ASRATSDTQY	TRBV6-5	TRBJ2-3
ASSLEVAGGQETQY	TRBV7-2	TRBJ2-5
ATSRPGRTYEQY	TRBV15	TRBJ2-7
ASRNPGSDPHEQF	TRBV7-6	TRBJ2-1
ASSVGPSSYEQY	TRBV9	TRBJ2-7
SVAGRAVGYT	TRBV29-1	TRBJ1-2
ASSARTGTGTNTEAF	TRBV21-1	TRBJ1-1
AVSRESYEQY	TRBV2	TRBJ2-7
ASRGLAGTYEQY	TRBV7-8	TRBJ2-7
ASSRGQGENSPLH	TRBV12-3/TRBV12-4	TRBJ1-6
ASSQDNGKGTGELF	TRBV4-3	TRBJ2-2
ASSENLLGRGPRETQY	TRBV25-1	TRBJ2-5
SVEEGRSSYEQY	TRBV29-1	TRBJ2-7
AVRGRFTLETQY	TRBV28	TRBJ2-5